The next 18 T cell receptor beta chains were all read from a single sample in a study of T cells in localized non-small cell lung cancer. Data came from immunoSEQ multiplex PCR; TCRdb stores just in-frame clones and leaves some out. This sample has fewer than 90,000 clones; 60% to 85% occur once, and the top ten carry 15% to 20%. Sequences were derived from PBMCs, sampled before any cancer treatment. The receptors originated from a man between 40 and 70 years old with stage II squamous cell lung carcinoma.

The genes are TRBV7-9 and TRBJ2-1; TRBD1 is a possible D gene (6 bases). The CDR3 runs 14 residues. V gave up 5 bases and J gave up 3 bases, with 11 bases separating them. The germline gives CDR1 SEHNR, CDR2 FQNEAQ (reference sequence). The CDR3 is CASSQQGVYNEQFF. The CDR3 region has the DNA TGTGCCAGCAGCCAACAGGGTGTCTACAATGAGCAGTTCTTC. The variable domain in full, completed from reference TRBV7-9 and TRBJ2-1, reads DTGVSQNPRHKITKRGQNVTFRCDPISEHNRLYWYRQTLGQGPEFLTYFQNEAQLEKSRLLSDRFSAERPKGSFSTLEIQRTEQGDSAMYLCASSQQGVYNEQFFGPGTRLTVL.

The chain recombines TRBV5-6 with TRBJ2-2; perhaps TRBD1 as D (7 bases). Trimming shortened V by 2 bases and J by 0 bases, and 14 bases separated the two germline ends. Per germline, CDR1 SGHDT and CDR2 YYEEEE. This CDR3 comprises 17 residues. CDR3 DNA sequence: TGTGCCAGCAGCTTCCGATCCAGGGGGGCGAACACCGGGGAGCTGTTTTTT. Translating gives CASSFRSRGANTGELFF.

This clone was seen a handful of times. The genes are TRBV15 and TRBJ1-5, with D possibly TRBD1 on 5 matching bases. Germline V lookup: CDR1 LNHNV, CDR2 YYDKDF (reference sequence). This CDR3 comprises 15 residues. Trimming removed 5 bases from V and 7 bases from J, with 18 bases in between. The CDR3 DNA is TGTGCCACCAGCCCGGGTGGGAGGGGTCGACAGCCCCAGCATTTT. Amino acids: CATSPGGRGRQPQHF.

The chain carries TRBV2 and TRBJ2-3; D is tentatively TRBD1 or TRBD2 (5 bases each). Germline CDR1 SNHLY, CDR2 FYNNEI. The V end lost 6 bases, the J end lost 4 bases, and 14 bases lay between the germline ends. This CDR3 comprises 14 residues. The CDR3 sequence: CASSAGTAPDTQYF. Written as DNA, the CDR3 is TGTGCCAGCAGCGCCGGGACCGCCCCAGATACGCAGTATTTT.

The chain joins TRBV4-2 to TRBJ1-4; 8 bases map to TRBD1. This CDR3 spans 16 amino acids. J lost 8 bases, V lost 0 bases, and 8 bases had no gene match. Germline loops: CDR1 LGHNA, CDR2 YNFKEQ. The CDR3 DNA follows: TGTGCCAGCAGCCAAGATGGCCAGGGGGCTGACGAAAAACTGTTTTTT. Protein sequence: CASSQDGQGADEKLFF.

Points on this clone: A far larger clone is one base from this, pointing to a likely read error. V and J are TRBV5-1 and TRBJ1-6; maybe TRBD1 (6 bases). CDR3 length: 16 amino acids. Per the germline V gene, CDR1 is SGHRS and CDR2 is YFSETQ. V lost 4 bases and J 5 bases, leaving 16 bases between the germline ends. The chain's CDR3 is CASSPRGAIDNSPLHF. The CDR3 DNA reads TGCGCCAGCAGCCCGCGGGGGGCTATTGATAATTCACCCCTCCACTTT.

This clone was detected many times. V usage is TRBV10-1 and J usage is TRBJ2-7; D may be TRBD1 or TRBD2 (5 bases each). CDR3 length equals 16 residues. V gave up 5 bases and J gave up 2 bases, with 19 bases separating them. Germline loops: CDR1 WNHNN, CDR2 SYGVQD (reference sequence). The chain's CDR3 is CASSMRWDESAYEQYF. The CDR3 DNA sequence: TGCGCCAGCAGTATGAGGTGGGACGAATCCGCCTACGAGCAGTACTTC.

The CDR3 spells CASSAAVGQLYGYTF. DNA of the CDR3: TGTGCCAGCAGCGCCGCCGTGGGCCAACTCTATGGCTACACCTTC. The chain has TRBV6-1 and TRBJ1-2, with unresolved D. Germline assignment: CDR1 MNHNS and CDR2 SASEGT. The CDR3 is made up of 15 amino acids. Trimming cost V 6 bases and J 4 bases, with 18 bases left between them.

The table lists this clone with a few counts. The chain couples TRBV11-2 to TRBJ1-1, with a tentative D call TRBD1 (5 bases). Germline V CDR1 and CDR2: SGHAT, FQNNGV. The CDR3 is made up of 15 amino acids. The V end was cut by 4 bases, the J end by 4 bases, with 16 bases between. CDR3 bases: TGTGCCAGCAGCTCTCCTCCAGGGAGGTTCACTGAAGCTTTCTTT. As protein: CASSSPPGRFTEAFF.

The chain recombines TRBV5-1 with TRBJ1-1, with 8 positions matching TRBD1. Germline V gene data show CDR1 as SGHRS and CDR2 as YFSETQ. The CDR3 contains 14 residues. Losses at the gene ends were 6 bases for V and 3 bases for J; bases not matched to a gene: 7. CDR3 DNA: TGCGCCAGCACCCGACAGGGGACGGACACTGAAGCTTTCTTT. Translation: CASTRQGTDTEAFF. The full variable domain, rest sourced from reference TRBV5-1 and TRBJ1-1, is KAGVTQTPRYLIKTRGQQVTLSCSPISGHRSVSWYQQTPGQGLQFLFEYFSETQRNKGNFPGRFSGRQFSNSRSEMNVSTLELGDSALYLCASTRQGTDTEAFFGQGTRLTVV.

CDR3 sequence reads: CASSVKAALGYNEQFF. The CDR3 region has the DNA TGTGCCAGCAGCGTCAAAGCCGCGTTGGGGTACAATGAGCAGTTCTTC. The V call is TRBV9, the J call TRBJ2-1, with unresolved D. The CDR3 runs to 16 residues. CDR1 is SGDLS, CDR2 YYNGEE, per germline. V lost 2 bases and J 4 bases, leaving 16 bases between the germline ends. Full variable domain (outside the CDR3, taken from reference TRBV9 and TRBJ2-1): DSGVTQTPKHLITATGQRVTLRCSPRSGDLSVYWYQQSLDQGLQFLIQYYNGEERAKGNILERFSAQQFPDLHSELNLSSLELGDSALYFCASSVKAALGYNEQFFGPGTRLTVL.

V and J are TRBV30 and TRBJ2-7; 8 bases map to TRBD2. The ends lost 2 bases at V and 5 bases at J; junction bases unmatched: 5. Germline-derived CDR1 and CDR2 are GTSNPN and SVGIG (reference sequence). This CDR3 comprises 13 residues. The CDR3 DNA is TGTGCCTGGAGTTTCGGCGGGAGGAACGAGCAGTACTTC. The encoded protein is CAWSFGGRNEQYF.

The rearrangement links TRBV4-3 to TRBJ1-5; D remains unclear. V gave up 0 bases and J gave up 7 bases, with 10 bases separating them. The CDR3 has 14 residues. In germline, CDR1 is LGHNA, CDR2 YSLEER. The CDR3 loop is CASSQDQQNQPQHF. The CDR3 coding sequence is TGCGCCAGCAGCCAAGACCAGCAGAACCAGCCCCAGCATTTT.

This clone was seen only once. V is TRBV4-1 and J is TRBJ1-4, with no clear D. The ends were cut back, 4 bases at V and 8 bases at J, with 17 bases in the middle. In germline, CDR1 is MGHRA, CDR2 YSYEKL. The CDR3 spans 15 residues. CDR3 sequence reads: CASSPGPPPREKLFF. CDR3 bases: TGCGCCAGCAGCCCCGGACCGCCTCCCAGGGAAAAACTGTTTTTT.

A few counts support this clone. CDR3 in DNA: TGTGCCTGGGAGCGGGAGGGCTACAATGAGCAGTTCTTC. Its protein product is CAWEREGYNEQFF. V usage is TRBV30 and J usage is TRBJ2-1; 10 bases align to TRBD2. CDR3 length: 13 residues. With V trimmed by 5 bases and J by 3 bases, 1 base remained unmatched. The germline V gene encodes CDR1 GTSNPN and CDR2 SVGIG (reference sequence).

V usage is TRBV5-1 and J usage is TRBJ2-7, with 13 bases matching TRBD2. From germline, CDR1 is SGHRS and CDR2 YFSETQ. This CDR3 contains 15 residues. V shed 5 bases, J shed 7 bases, and the junction held 9 bases outside the gene matches. The CDR3 sequence: CASSSRTSGGREQYF. The DNA for the CDR3 is TGCGCCAGCAGTTCGCGGACTAGCGGGGGAAGGGAGCAGTACTTC.

The V and J genes are TRBV5-1 and TRBJ2-7; D possibly corresponds to TRBD1 (6 bases). The germline V gene has CDR1 SGHRS and CDR2 YFSETQ. The CDR3 spans 15 residues. The V end was cut by 4 bases, the J end by 0 bases, with 14 bases between. CDR3 sequence: CASSGIGGNSYEQYF. The DNA of the CDR3 is TGCGCCAGCAGCGGAATAGGGGGTAACTCCTACGAGCAGTACTTC.

Only a few counts were recorded for this clone. The V gene is TRBV11-2, the J gene TRBJ2-2; D remains ambiguous. V was cut by 5 bases and J by 1 base, with 2 bases left in between. The germline gives CDR1 SGHAT, CDR2 FQNNGV. CDR3 size: 12 residues. In DNA form, the CDR3 reads TGTGCCAGCAGCCAGAACACCGGGGAGCTGTTTTTT. It is translated as CASSQNTGELFF.